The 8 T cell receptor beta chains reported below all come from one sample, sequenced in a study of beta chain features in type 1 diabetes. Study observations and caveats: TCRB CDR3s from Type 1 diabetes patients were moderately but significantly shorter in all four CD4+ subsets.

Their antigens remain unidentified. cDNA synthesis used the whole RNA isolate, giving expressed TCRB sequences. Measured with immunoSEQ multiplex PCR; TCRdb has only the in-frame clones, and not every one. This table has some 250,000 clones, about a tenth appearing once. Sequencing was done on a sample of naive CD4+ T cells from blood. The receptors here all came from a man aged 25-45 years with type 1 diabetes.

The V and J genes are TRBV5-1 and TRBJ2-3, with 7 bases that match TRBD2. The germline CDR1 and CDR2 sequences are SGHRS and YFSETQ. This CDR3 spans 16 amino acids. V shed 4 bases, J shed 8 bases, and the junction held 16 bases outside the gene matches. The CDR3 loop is CASSDGGTVLYGTQYF. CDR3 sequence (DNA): TGCGCCAGCAGCGACGGGGGGACGGTTTTGTATGGTACGCAGTATTTT. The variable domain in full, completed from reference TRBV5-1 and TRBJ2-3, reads KAGVTQTPRYLIKTRGQQVTLSCSPISGHRSVSWYQQTPGQGLQFLFEYFSETQRNKGNFPGRFSGRQFSNSRSEMNVSTLELGDSALYLCASSDGGTVLYGTQYFGPGTRLTVL.

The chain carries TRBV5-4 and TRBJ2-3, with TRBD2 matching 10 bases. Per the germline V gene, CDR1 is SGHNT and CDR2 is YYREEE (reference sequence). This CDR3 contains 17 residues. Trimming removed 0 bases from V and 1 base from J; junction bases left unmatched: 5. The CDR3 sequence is CASSLDGLAVGTDTQYF. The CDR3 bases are TGTGCCAGCAGCTTGGACGGACTAGCGGTTGGCACAGATACGCAGTATTTT.

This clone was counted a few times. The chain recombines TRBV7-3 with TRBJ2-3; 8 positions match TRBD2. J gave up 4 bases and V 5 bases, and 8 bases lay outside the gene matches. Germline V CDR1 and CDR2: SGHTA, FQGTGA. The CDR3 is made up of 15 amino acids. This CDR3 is CASSGQLAGSDTQYF. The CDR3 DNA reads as TGTGCCAGCAGCGGACAGCTAGCGGGCTCAGATACGCAGTATTTT.

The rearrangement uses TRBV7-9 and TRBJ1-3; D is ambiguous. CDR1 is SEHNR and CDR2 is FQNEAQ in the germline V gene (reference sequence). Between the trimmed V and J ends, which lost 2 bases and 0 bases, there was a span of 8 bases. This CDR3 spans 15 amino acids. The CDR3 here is CASSLFWASGNTIYF. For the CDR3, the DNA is TGTGCCAGCAGCTTATTCTGGGCCTCTGGAAACACCATATATTTT. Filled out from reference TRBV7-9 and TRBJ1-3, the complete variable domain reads DTGVSQNPRHKITKRGQNVTFRCDPISEHNRLYWYRQTLGQGPEFLTYFQNEAQLEKSRLLSDRFSAERPKGSFSTLEIQRTEQGDSAMYLCASSLFWASGNTIYFGEGSWLTVV.

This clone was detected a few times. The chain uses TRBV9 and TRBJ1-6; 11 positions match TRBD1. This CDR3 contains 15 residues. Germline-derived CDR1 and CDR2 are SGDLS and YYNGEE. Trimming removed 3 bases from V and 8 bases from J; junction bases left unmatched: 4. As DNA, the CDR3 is TGTGCCAGCAGCGCGGACAGGGGGCGTTATTCACCCCTCCACTTT. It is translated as CASSADRGRYSPLHF.

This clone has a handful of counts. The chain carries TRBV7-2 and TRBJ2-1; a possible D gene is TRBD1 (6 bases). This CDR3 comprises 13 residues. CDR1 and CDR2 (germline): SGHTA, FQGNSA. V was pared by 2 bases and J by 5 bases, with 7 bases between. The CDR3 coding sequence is TGTGCCAGCAGCTTACAGGGGAACAATGAGCAGTTCTTC. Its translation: CASSLQGNNEQFF.

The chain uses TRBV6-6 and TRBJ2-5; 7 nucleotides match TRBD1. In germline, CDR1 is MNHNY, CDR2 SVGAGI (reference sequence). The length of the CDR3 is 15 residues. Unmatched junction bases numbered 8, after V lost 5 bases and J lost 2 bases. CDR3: CASSAGQAVQETQYF. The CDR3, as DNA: TGTGCCAGCAGTGCCGGACAGGCGGTACAAGAGACCCAGTACTTC.

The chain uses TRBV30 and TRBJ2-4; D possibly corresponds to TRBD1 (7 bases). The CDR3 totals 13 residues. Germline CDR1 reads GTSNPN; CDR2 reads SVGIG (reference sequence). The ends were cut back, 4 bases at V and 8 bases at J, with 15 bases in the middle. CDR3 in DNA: TGTGCCTGGACTAGGACAGGCGGGGACATTCAGTACTTC. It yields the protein CAWTRTGGDIQYF. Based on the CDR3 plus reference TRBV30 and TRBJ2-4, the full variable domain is SQTIHQWPATLVQPVGSPLSLECTVEGTSNPNLYWYRQAAGRGLQLLFYSVGIGQISSEVPQNLSASRPQDRQFILSSKKLLLSDSGFYLCAWTRTGGDIQYFGAGTRLSVL.